One and the same sample provided the 18 T cell receptor beta chains below, sequenced in a study of cytomegalovirus exposure and HLA in healthy donors. Using immunoSEQ multiplex PCR, the repertoire was profiled, and TCRdb retains in-frame clones only, with some absent. Of about 44,000 clones listed, approximately 93% are singletons. Sample: PBMCs. The receptors stem from a woman under 30 in good health and CMV-seronegative.

The chain couples TRBV27 to TRBJ2-7; perhaps TRBD2 as D (5 bases). Trimming stripped 2 bases from V and 5 bases from J, with 13 bases between. The CDR3 runs 14 residues. CDR1 is MNHEY and CDR2 is SMNVEV in the germline V gene (reference sequence). This chain's CDR3 is CASSLIPGLDEQYF. CDR3 nucleotides: TGTGCCAGCAGTTTAATACCGGGATTGGACGAGCAGTACTTC.

V and J are TRBV29-1 and TRBJ2-3; D uncertain. Trimming left V 6 bases short and J 0 bases short, with 16 bases between. CDR1 and CDR2 (germline): SQVTM, ANQGSEA. There are 15 residues in the CDR3. Here the CDR3 DNA reads TGCAGCGTCCCCGGTACAGAATCTAGCACAGATACGCAGTATTTT. Translated: CSVPGTESSTDTQYF.

V usage is TRBV28 and J usage is TRBJ2-7, with TRBD2 as a possible D gene (5 bases). V was shortened by 4 bases and J by 0 bases, with 13 bases between the two germline ends. Germline V gene lookup returns CDR1 MDHEN and CDR2 SYDVKM. CDR3 size: 15 residues. The CDR3 reads CASSSPDGLSYEQYF. In DNA, the CDR3 is TGTGCCAGCAGTTCGCCGGACGGACTCTCCTACGAGCAGTACTTC. Together with reference TRBV28 and TRBJ2-7, the CDR3 gives the full variable domain: DVKVTQSSRYLVKRTGEKVFLECVQDMDHENMFWYRQDPGLGLRLIYFSYDVKMKEKGDIPEGYSVSREKKERFSLILESASTNQTSMYLCASSSPDGLSYEQYFGPGTRLTVT.

The chain joins TRBV19 to TRBJ1-6; D is possibly TRBD1 (5 bases). Trimming stripped 8 bases from V and 6 bases from J, with 11 bases between. The length of the CDR3 is 13 residues. Germline assignment: CDR1 LNHDA and CDR2 SQIVND (reference sequence). CDR3 in amino acids: CASRNRSNSPLHF. As DNA, the CDR3 is TGTGCCAGTCGGAACAGGAGTAATTCACCCCTCCACTTT.

This chain joins TRBV11-2 and TRBJ1-1; unclear D gene. The V end lost 8 bases, the J end lost 3 bases, and 13 bases lay between the germline ends. CDR3 size: 13 residues. Germline loops: CDR1 SGHAT, CDR2 FQNNGV. The CDR3 here is CASGRERDTEAFF. The CDR3, as DNA: TGTGCCAGCGGGAGGGAGCGGGACACTGAAGCTTTCTTT.

In this sample, this clone is medium-sized. The J gene is TRBJ2-5, the V gene TRBV6-1; TRBD2 matches at 7 bases. The V and J ends lost 0 bases and 9 bases, in that order; junction bases with no gene match: 13. The CDR3 totals 16 residues. Germline V gene sequence: CDR1 MNHNS, CDR2 SASEGT. DNA for the CDR3: TGTGCCAGCAGTGAAGCTAGCGGGTCTAGAGGTGAAGCCCAGTACTTC. It translates to CASSEASGSRGEAQYF.

CDR3 in DNA: TGTGCCCGGACAAATCTAGCGGGAGGGGTAGATACGCAGTATTTT. It codes for CARTNLAGGVDTQYF. The V call is TRBV30, the J call TRBJ2-3, with TRBD2 matching over 12 bases. CDR3 length: 15 amino acids. V trimming: 8 bases; J trimming: 5 bases; junction bases outside the gene matches: 11. In germline, CDR1 is GTSNPN, CDR2 SVGIG (reference sequence).

The J gene is TRBJ2-3, the V gene TRBV6-1; 7 positions match TRBD1. Per the germline V gene, CDR1 is MNHNS and CDR2 is SASEGT. The CDR3 is 15 residues long. The junction had 12 bases not matched to a gene; V was cut back by 5 bases and J by 7 bases. CDR3 protein: CASSRDSSAQNTQYF. The CDR3 DNA follows: TGTGCCAGCAGTAGGGACAGTTCTGCTCAAAATACGCAGTATTTT.

This clone has only a few counts. The V call is TRBV18, the J call TRBJ2-7; 7 bases are shared with TRBD1. Losses at the gene ends were 6 bases for V and 3 bases for J; bases not matched to a gene: 8. There are 14 residues in the CDR3. CDR1 is KGHSH, CDR2 LQKENI, per germline. The DNA for the CDR3 is TGTGCCAGCTCCCCGGGACAGCCCAACTACGAGCAGTACTTC. Protein: CASSPGQPNYEQYF.

The J gene is TRBJ1-5, the V gene TRBV6-1; D ambiguous. This CDR3 has 13 residues. CDR1 is MNHNS and CDR2 is SASEGT in the germline V gene. The V end lost 6 bases, the J end lost 4 bases, and 10 bases lay between the germline ends. CDR3 in DNA: TGTGCCAGCAGCTGGCCGATAAATCAGCCCCAGCATTTT. This encodes CASSWPINQPQHF.

This chain uses TRBV6-7 with TRBJ1-1; a possible D gene is TRBD1 (5 bases). TRBV6-7 is flagged as an ORF with uncertain function. V dropped 6 bases and J dropped 0 bases, with 8 bases sitting between them. The CDR3 length is 13 residues. The CDR3 sequence is CASSGTMNTEAFF. The CDR3 DNA sequence: TGTGCCAGCAGCGGGACTATGAACACTGAAGCTTTCTTT.

The chain joins TRBV2 to TRBJ1-1; unclear D gene. The germline CDR1 and CDR2 sequences are SNHLY and FYNNEI. This CDR3 is 15 amino acids long. The V gene lost 1 base and the J gene lost 1 base, with 10 bases spanning the gap. CDR3 bases: TGTGCCAGCAGTGAAGAGCCGGGTTGGAACACTGAAGCTTTCTTT. This encodes CASSEEPGWNTEAFF.

The chain uses TRBV5-4 and TRBJ2-7, with D uncertain. The V and J ends lost 0 bases and 3 bases respectively, with 4 bases between them. The length of the CDR3 is 12 residues. CDR1 and CDR2 (germline): SGHNT, YYREEE (reference sequence). CDR3: CASSLDNYEQYF. The CDR3, as DNA: TGTGCCAGCAGCTTGGATAACTACGAGCAGTACTTC.

The chain combines TRBV11-1 with TRBJ2-5; D might be TRBD1 (5 bases). The CDR3 runs to 14 residues. The germline V and J ends were trimmed by 5 bases and 1 base, with 11 bases remaining between them. Germline CDR1 SGHAT, CDR2 FQDESV (reference sequence). In nucleotides, the CDR3 is TGTGCCAGCAGCCCTTATGACAGCCAAGAGACCCAGTACTTC. This codes for CASSPYDSQETQYF.

The rearrangement links TRBV7-8 to TRBJ2-2; 7 bases map to TRBD1. In germline, CDR1 is SGHVS, CDR2 FQNEAQ. The CDR3 is made up of 16 amino acids. With V trimmed by 5 bases and J by 6 bases, 12 bases remained unmatched. The CDR3 DNA is TGTGCCAGCAGCCGACGACAGGGTGCGGACGCCGGGGAGCTGTTTTTT. This sequence encodes CASSRRQGADAGELFF.

The chain links TRBV28 to TRBJ2-7, with 7 bases that match TRBD2. CDR1 MDHEN and CDR2 SYDVKM come from the germline V gene. This CDR3 comprises 15 residues. The J segment lost 3 bases and the V segment lost 6 bases, leaving 11 bases of the junction unmatched. The CDR3 coding sequence is TGTGCCAGCAGGCTGGCGGGGGTAAGAAACTACGAGCAGTACTTC. Translated: CASRLAGVRNYEQYF.

The chain links TRBV4-1 to TRBJ1-2; D call uncertain. CDR1 and CDR2 (germline): MGHRA, YSYEKL. The CDR3 covers 16 residues. V was trimmed by 2 bases and J by 8 bases, leaving 21 bases between them. The CDR3 is CASSQLTGAGLEGYTF. The DNA for the CDR3 is TGCGCCAGCAGCCAACTTACTGGAGCGGGCTTGGAAGGCTACACCTTC.

This sequence joins TRBV7-8 and TRBJ2-1, with 11 bases fitting TRBD2. CDR1 SGHVS and CDR2 FQNEAQ come from the germline V gene. The CDR3 length is 14 residues. The V segment lost 4 bases and the J segment 10 bases; nucleotides outside the gene matches: 6. CDR3 region: CASSSSGTSGEQFF. The CDR3 DNA reads TGTGCCAGCAGCTCATCCGGGACTAGCGGAGAGCAGTTCTTC.